The 11 T cell receptor beta chains below all came from one sample that was sequenced in a study of human T cells and chemical hapten exposure. Specified time point: patch test 1, 2 weeks after DPC sensitization. Treatment defined: therapeutic diphenylcyclopropenone sensitization with weekly scalp DPC. TCRdb fed the RACE reads into MiXCR, producing one record per CDR3 protein. The data hold about 340,000 distinct CDR3 sequences, with under 8% observed a single time. The specimen was whole blood, collected in connection with sensitization to the hapten diphenylcyclopropenone (DPC). These TCRs come from a woman between 18 and 30 years old with alopecia areata. Some clones in this sample may be carry-over from other donors' samples.

This clonotype was seen at least ten times. The chain carries TRBV7-8 and TRBJ1-1, with unresolved D. The V gene's germline CDR1 is SGHVS and CDR2 FQNEAQ. This CDR3 spans 14 amino acids. V was cut by 6 bases and J by 7 bases, with 18 bases left in between. The CDR3 loop is CASRLSRLEGEAFF. Written as DNA, the CDR3 is TGTGCCAGCAGGCTATCTCGGTTGGAAGGTGAAGCTTTCTTT.

This clonotype was seen many times. The chain uses TRBV28 and TRBJ1-2, with a possible D match to TRBD1 (5 bases). V was clipped by 3 bases and J by 3 bases, with 11 bases between them. The CDR3 sequence is 14 residues long. The germline gives CDR1 MDHEN, CDR2 SYDVKM. This CDR3 reads CASSFGGVDYGYTF. As DNA, the CDR3 is TGTGCCAGCAGTTTCGGGGGTGTGGACTATGGCTACACCTTC.

This clonotype was seen at least ten times. This chain connects TRBV27 to TRBJ1-4; perhaps TRBD1 as D (5 bases). Between the trimmed V and J ends, which lost 2 bases and 10 bases, there was a span of 14 bases. This CDR3 comprises 14 residues. Germline V gene data show CDR1 as MNHEY and CDR2 as SMNVEV (reference sequence). CDR3: CASSLQVLGGKLFF. DNA of the CDR3: TGTGCCAGCAGTTTACAGGTCTTGGGGGGAAAACTGTTTTTT.

This clonotype was seen at least ten times. The chain carries TRBV7-6 and TRBJ1-1; D may be TRBD1 (5 bases). The V gene lost 4 bases and the J gene lost 4 bases, with 13 bases spanning the gap. CDR1 and CDR2 (germline): SGHVS, FNYEAQ. CDR3 length: 14 residues. The CDR3 DNA follows: TGTGCCAGCAGCTCAGGGCCAAGGGGCACTGAAGCTTTCTTT. Protein: CASSSGPRGTEAFF. The complete variable domain, with remaining parts taken from reference TRBV7-6 and TRBJ1-1, reads GAGVSQSPRYKVTKRGQDVALRCDPISGHVSLYWYRQALGQGPEFLTYFNYEAQQDKSGLPNDRFSAERPEGSISTLTIQRTEQRDSAMYRCASSSGPRGTEAFFGQGTRLTVV.

This clonotype was seen just once. This may stem from a read error, because a much larger clone lies one nucleotide away. The rearrangement uses TRBV5-1 and TRBJ2-1; TRBD2 aligns across 9 bases. Germline V gene data show CDR1 as SGHRS and CDR2 as YFSETQ. The CDR3 covers 16 residues. CDR3 nucleotide sequence: TGCGCCAGCTGCTTTAGCGGGGGCCAATCCTACAATGAGCAGTTCTTC. Translating gives CASCFSGGQSYNEQFF.

This clonotype has a handful of counts. V usage is TRBV7-2 and J usage is TRBJ2-1; TRBD2 matches at 8 bases. Trimming took 1 base from V and 3 from J; bases not matched to a gene: 5. Germline V CDR1 and CDR2: SGHTA, FQGNSA. This CDR3 comprises 16 residues. The CDR3 is CASSLGGGTYYNEQFF. The CDR3 bases are TGTGCCAGCAGCTTAGGCGGGGGGACCTACTACAATGAGCAGTTCTTC.

This sequence joins TRBV12-3 or TRBV12-4 and TRBJ1-3; D gene uncertain. V was pared by 1 base and J by 2 bases, with 6 bases between. The CDR3 extends over 14 amino acids. For the CDR3, the DNA is TGTGCCAGCAGTTTAGGACTGCCTGGAAACACCATATATTTT. Amino acids: CASSLGLPGNTIYF.

This clonotype was seen many times. J is TRBJ2-5 and V is TRBV29-1; D unresolved. With 3 bases removed from V and 3 bases from J, the gap between germline ends came to 8 bases. CDR1 is SQVTM and CDR2 is ANQGSEA in the germline V gene. CDR3 length: 12 residues. CDR3 residues: CSVEWRKETQYF. CDR3 nucleotides: TGCAGCGTTGAGTGGCGGAAAGAGACCCAGTACTTC.

This clonotype was recorded at least ten times. The chain recombines TRBV29-1 with TRBJ1-1; D ambiguous. CDR3 length: 14 amino acids. Germline CDR1 SQVTM, CDR2 ANQGSEA. The germline V and J ends were trimmed by 4 bases and 4 bases, with 16 bases remaining between them. The CDR3 is CSVVEPRSGTEAFF. The CDR3 bases are TGCAGCGTTGTGGAGCCCAGGAGTGGCACTGAAGCTTTCTTT.

This clonotype was observed a handful of times. This chain links TRBV9 with TRBJ1-1; D is undetermined. The CDR3 length is 17 residues. V was shortened by 0 bases and J by 1 base, with 16 bases between the two germline ends. Germline CDR1 reads SGDLS; CDR2 reads YYNGEE. The chain's CDR3 is CASSVAPGLTSNTEAFF. The CDR3 region has the DNA TGTGCCAGCAGCGTAGCCCCTGGACTGACATCGAACACTGAAGCTTTCTTT. Using reference TRBV9 and TRBJ1-1 for the parts outside the CDR3, the full variable domain is DSGVTQTPKHLITATGQRVTLRCSPRSGDLSVYWYQQSLDQGLQFLIQYYNGEERAKGNILERFSAQQFPDLHSELNLSSLELGDSALYFCASSVAPGLTSNTEAFFGQGTRLTVV.

This clonotype was counted a few times. This sequence joins TRBV13 and TRBJ1-1, with D possibly TRBD1 on 5 matching bases. The CDR3 runs to 14 residues. Trimming pared 5 bases from V and 1 base from J, leaving 11 bases between. Germline-derived CDR1 and CDR2 are PRHDT and FYEKMQ (reference sequence). CDR3 sequence reads: CASSTGLQNTEAFF. DNA of the CDR3: TGTGCCAGCAGCACGGGACTGCAGAACACTGAAGCTTTCTTT.